The entry below gives a single T cell receptor beta chain sequence along with its context. Its cognate antigen is unknown. This CDR3 has 12 amino acids. Deletions cut 5 bases from V and 4 bases from J, with 6 bases between. CDR1 is MNHEY and CDR2 is SMNVEV in the germline V gene (reference sequence). RNA transcripts yielded amplified TCR beta CDR3 regions. In the first-round RT-PCR of the TCR CDR3, the HTBI primer set was used. Each CDR3 protein gets one entry after TCRdb re-called the multiplex PCR reads with MiXCR. The table includes 500,000 or so distinct CDR3 sequences, approximately 17% detected once. This entry belongs to a study of T cells in Graves' hyperthyroidism and ophthalmopathy. Study findings and constraints: Blood held most thyroid clonotypes expanded above 0.001 frequency.

What was sequenced was blood. The V call is TRBV27, the J call TRBJ2-1; D is uncertain. The receptor was derived from a woman younger than 30 with Graves' ophthalmopathy. The CDR3 coding sequence is TGTGCCAGCAGTATTCTTTACAATGAGCAGTTCTTC. Protein: CASSILYNEQFF.